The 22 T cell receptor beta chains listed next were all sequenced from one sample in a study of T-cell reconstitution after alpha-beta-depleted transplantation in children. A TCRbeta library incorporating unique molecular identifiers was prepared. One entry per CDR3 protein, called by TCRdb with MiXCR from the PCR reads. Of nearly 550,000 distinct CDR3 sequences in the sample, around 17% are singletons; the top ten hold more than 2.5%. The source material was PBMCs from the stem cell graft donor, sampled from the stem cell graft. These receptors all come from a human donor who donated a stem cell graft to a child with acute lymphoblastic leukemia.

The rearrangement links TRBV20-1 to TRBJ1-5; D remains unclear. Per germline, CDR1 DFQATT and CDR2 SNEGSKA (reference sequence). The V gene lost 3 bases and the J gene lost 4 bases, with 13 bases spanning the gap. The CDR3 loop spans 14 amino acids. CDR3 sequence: CSASDPNGNQPQHF. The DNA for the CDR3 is TGCAGTGCTAGCGATCCCAACGGGAATCAGCCCCAGCATTTT.

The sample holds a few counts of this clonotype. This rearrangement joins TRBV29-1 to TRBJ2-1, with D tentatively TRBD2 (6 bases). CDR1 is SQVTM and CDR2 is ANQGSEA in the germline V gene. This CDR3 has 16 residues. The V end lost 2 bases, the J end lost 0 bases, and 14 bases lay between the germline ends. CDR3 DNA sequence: TGCAGCGTTGAAAGGGGCCTAGCGCGCTCCTACAATGAGCAGTTCTTC. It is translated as CSVERGLARSYNEQFF.

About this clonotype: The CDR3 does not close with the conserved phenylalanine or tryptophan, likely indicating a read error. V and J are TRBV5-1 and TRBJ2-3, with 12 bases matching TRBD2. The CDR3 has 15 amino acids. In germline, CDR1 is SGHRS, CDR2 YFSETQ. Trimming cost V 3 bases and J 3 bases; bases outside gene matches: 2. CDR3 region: CASSWGTSGTDTQYS. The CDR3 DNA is TGCGCCAGCAGCTGGGGGACTAGCGGGACAGATACGCAGTATTCT.

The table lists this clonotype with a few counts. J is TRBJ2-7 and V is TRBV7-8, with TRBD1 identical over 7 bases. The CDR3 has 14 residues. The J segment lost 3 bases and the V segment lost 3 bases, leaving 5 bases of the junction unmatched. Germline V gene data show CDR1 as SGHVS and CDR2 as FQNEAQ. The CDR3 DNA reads TGTGCCAGCAGCTTGGATGGGACAGTCTACGAGCAGTACTTC. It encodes CASSLDGTVYEQYF.

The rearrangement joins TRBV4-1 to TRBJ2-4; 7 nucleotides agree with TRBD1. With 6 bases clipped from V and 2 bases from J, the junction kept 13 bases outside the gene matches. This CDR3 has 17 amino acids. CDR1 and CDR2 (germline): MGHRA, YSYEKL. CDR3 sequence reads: CASSPLPRGPTKNIQYF. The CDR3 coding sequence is TGCGCCAGCAGTCCCCTCCCAAGGGGGCCTACCAAAAACATTCAGTACTTC.

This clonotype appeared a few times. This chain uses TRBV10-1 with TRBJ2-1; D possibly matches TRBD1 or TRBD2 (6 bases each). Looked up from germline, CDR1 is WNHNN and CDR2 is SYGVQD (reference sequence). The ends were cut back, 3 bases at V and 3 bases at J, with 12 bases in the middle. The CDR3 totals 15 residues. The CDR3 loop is CASSDLGGLYNEQFF. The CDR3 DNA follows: TGCGCCAGCAGTGACCTAGGGGGACTCTACAATGAGCAGTTCTTC.

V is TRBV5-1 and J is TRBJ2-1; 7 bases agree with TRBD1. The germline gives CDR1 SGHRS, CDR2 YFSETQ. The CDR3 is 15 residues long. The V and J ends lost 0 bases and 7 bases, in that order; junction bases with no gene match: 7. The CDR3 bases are TGCGCCAGCAGCTTGGTTGTAGGGGGCAGGAATGAGCAGTTCTTC. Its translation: CASSLVVGGRNEQFF.

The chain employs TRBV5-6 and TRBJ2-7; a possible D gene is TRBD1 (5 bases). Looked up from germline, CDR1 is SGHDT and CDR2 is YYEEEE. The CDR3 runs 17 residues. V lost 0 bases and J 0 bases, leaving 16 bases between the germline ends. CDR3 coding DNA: TGTGCCAGCAGCTTGGTTTATCGGACATTGAGCTCCTACGAGCAGTACTTC. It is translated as CASSLVYRTLSSYEQYF.

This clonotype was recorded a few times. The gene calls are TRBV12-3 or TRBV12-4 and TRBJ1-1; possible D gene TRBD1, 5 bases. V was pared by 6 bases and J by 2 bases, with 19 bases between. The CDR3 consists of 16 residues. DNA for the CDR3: TGTGCCAGCAGCCACCGTGATTGGACAATTAACACTGAAGCTTTCTTT. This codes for CASSHRDWTINTEAFF.

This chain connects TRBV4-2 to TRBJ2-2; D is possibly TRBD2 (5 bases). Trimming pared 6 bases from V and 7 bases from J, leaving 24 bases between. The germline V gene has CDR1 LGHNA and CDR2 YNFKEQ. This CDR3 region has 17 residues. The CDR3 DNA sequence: TGTGCCAGCAGTACCCCACACGAGGCCCGGGATGACGGGGAGCTGTTTTTT. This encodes CASSTPHEARDDGELFF.

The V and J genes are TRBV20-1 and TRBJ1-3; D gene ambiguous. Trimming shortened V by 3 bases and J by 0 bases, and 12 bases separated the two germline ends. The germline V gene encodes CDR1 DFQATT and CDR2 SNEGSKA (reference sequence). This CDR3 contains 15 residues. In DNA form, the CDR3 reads TGCAGTGCTAGTGCAGGCGGGGACTCTGGAAACACCATATATTTT. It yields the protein CSASAGGDSGNTIYF.

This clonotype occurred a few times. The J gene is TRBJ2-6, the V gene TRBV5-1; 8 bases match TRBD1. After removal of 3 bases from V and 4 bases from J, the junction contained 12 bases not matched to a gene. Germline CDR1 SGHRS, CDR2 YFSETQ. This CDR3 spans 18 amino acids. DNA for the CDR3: TGCGCCAGCAGCTCGTCCGGGACAGGTCTCTCCGGGGCCAACGTCCTGACTTTC. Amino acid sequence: CASSSSGTGLSGANVLTF. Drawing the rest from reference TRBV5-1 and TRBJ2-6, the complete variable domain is KAGVTQTPRYLIKTRGQQVTLSCSPISGHRSVSWYQQTPGQGLQFLFEYFSETQRNKGNFPGRFSGRQFSNSRSEMNVSTLELGDSALYLCASSSSGTGLSGANVLTFGAGSRLTVL.

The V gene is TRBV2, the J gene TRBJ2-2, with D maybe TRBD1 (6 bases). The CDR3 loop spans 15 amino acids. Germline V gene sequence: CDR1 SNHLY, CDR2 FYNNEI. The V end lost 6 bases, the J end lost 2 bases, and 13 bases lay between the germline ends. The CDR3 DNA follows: TGTGCCAGCAGGGGGGACACATTTAACACCGGGGAGCTGTTTTTT. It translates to CASRGDTFNTGELFF.

The CDR3 region is CASSSWTGSSYEQYF. CDR3 in DNA: TGTGCCAGCAGCTCCTGGACAGGGAGCTCCTACGAGCAGTACTTC. The genes are TRBV7-9 and TRBJ2-7; 8 bases line up with TRBD1. Trimming removed 4 bases from V and 0 bases from J; junction bases left unmatched: 5. Germline CDR1 is SEHNR and CDR2 is FQNEAQ (reference sequence). The CDR3 has 15 residues.

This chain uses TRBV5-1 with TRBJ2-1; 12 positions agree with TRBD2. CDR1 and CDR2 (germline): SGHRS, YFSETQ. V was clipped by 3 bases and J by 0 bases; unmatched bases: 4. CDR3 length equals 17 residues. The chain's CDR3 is CASSSRTSGDSYNEQFF. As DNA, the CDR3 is TGCGCCAGCAGCTCCCGGACTAGCGGGGACTCCTACAATGAGCAGTTCTTC.

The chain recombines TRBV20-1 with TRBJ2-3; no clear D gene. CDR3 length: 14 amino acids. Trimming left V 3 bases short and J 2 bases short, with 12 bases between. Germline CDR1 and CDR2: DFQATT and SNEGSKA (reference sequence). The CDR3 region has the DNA TGCAGTGCTAGTTTAGGCGGATTCACAGATACGCAGTATTTT. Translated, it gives CSASLGGFTDTQYF.

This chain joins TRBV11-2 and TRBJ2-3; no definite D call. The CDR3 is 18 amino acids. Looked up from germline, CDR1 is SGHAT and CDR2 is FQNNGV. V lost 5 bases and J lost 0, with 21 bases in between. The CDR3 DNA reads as TGTGCCAGCAGCCGCCCGAGTCCCAGAAAGGAGAGCACAGATACGCAGTATTTT. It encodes CASSRPSPRKESTDTQYF.

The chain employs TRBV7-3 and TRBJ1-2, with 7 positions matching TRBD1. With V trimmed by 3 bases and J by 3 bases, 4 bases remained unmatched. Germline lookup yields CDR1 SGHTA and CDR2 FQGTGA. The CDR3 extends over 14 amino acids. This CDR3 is CASSFFDRDYGYTF. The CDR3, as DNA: TGTGCCAGCAGCTTCTTCGACAGGGACTATGGCTACACCTTC. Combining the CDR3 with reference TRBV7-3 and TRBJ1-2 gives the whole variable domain GAGVSQTPSNKVTEKGKYVELRCDPISGHTALYWYRQSLGQGPEFLIYFQGTGAADDSGLPNDRFFAVRPEGSVSTLKIQRTERGDSAVYLCASSFFDRDYGYTFGSGTRLTVV.

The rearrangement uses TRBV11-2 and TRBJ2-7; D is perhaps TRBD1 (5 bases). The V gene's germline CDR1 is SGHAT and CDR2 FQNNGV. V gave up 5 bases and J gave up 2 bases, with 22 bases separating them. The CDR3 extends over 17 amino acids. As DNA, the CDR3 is TGTGCCAGCAGCCCTCTTGGTCGGCAGGGCCGGACCTACGAGCAGTACTTC. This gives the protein CASSPLGRQGRTYEQYF.

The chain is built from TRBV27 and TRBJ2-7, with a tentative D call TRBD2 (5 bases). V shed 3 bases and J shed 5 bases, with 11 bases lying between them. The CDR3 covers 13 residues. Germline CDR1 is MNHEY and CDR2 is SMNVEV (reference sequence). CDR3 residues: CASSLVGVDEQYF. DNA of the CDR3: TGTGCCAGCAGTTTGGTGGGAGTTGACGAGCAGTACTTC.

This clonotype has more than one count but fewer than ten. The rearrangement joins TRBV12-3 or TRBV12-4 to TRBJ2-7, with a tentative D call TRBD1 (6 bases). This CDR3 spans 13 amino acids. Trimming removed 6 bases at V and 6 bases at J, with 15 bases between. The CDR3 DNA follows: TGTGCCAGCAGCCTTCACCCCAGGGGCGAGCAGTACTTC. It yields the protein CASSLHPRGEQYF.

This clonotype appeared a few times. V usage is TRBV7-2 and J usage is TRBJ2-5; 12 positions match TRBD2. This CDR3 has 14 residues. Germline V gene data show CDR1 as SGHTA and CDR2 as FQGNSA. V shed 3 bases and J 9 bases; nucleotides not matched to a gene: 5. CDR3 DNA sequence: TGTGCCAGCAGCTTTGTCCTAGCGGGAGGGTCCCAGTACTTC. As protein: CASSFVLAGGSQYF.